This entry describes one TCR beta chain. The target antigen is unknown. These data are taken from a study of T cell responses to AZD1222 COVID-19 vaccine. Study results and limitations: The donor cohort was predominantly white British with a female majority, and clonal diversity may have been underestimated. The span of vaccine-associated CD4 TCRs extended across spike, with dominance at 160-218 and 743-854.

V shed 3 bases and J 5 bases; nucleotides not matched to a gene: 5. CDR3 length: 15 amino acids. Germline loops: CDR1 KGHSH, CDR2 LQKENI. The data were produced by immunoSEQ multiplex PCR, yet TCRdb's version contains in-frame clones alone and is incomplete. The data contain 120,000 to 150,000 clones, about 90% of them singletons. The TCR sequence derives from an adult who received the MenACWY meningococcal vaccine as a control. The starting material was peripheral blood, obtained 28 days after the second dose of the MenACWY control vaccine. The chain joins TRBV18 to TRBJ1-5; 9 nucleotides match TRBD1. DNA of the CDR3: TGTGCCAGCTCACCCGGGACAGGGCCTCATCAGCCCCAGCATTTT. Residues: CASSPGTGPHQPQHF.